This is a list of T cell receptor beta chains from one sample in a study of cytomegalovirus exposure and HLA in healthy donors. TCRdb keeps only in-frame clones here, not all; method: immunoSEQ multiplex PCR. Of 150,000 to 200,000 clones in the sample, 84% are singletons; the top ten hold roughly 10%. Sequenced: PBMCs. These receptors were taken from a man aged 25-45 years in good health and CMV-seropositive. Both conserved end residues are part of each CDR3. Fields, in order: clone size, D gene, J gene, V gene, CDR3 protein, CDR3 DNA. D genes are given only for firm matches. Not every row has a clone size; where given, it reads once, few, many or a size class.

once | - | TRBJ2-6 | TRBV19 | CASSTTVSNVLTF | TGTGCCAGTAGTACGACAGTTTCCAACGTCCTGACTTTC
- | - | TRBJ2-7 | TRBV27 | CASSLSRQAYEQYF | TGTGCCAGCAGTTTATCGAGACAGGCCTACGAGCAGTACTTC
once | - | TRBJ2-3 | TRBV5-6 | CASSLSWGTGPSTDTQYF | TGTGCCAGCAGCTTGAGCTGGGGAACAGGCCCTAGCACAGATACGCAGTATTTT
- | - | TRBJ1-2 | TRBV27 | CASSFGVQGGSYGYTF | TGTGCCAGCAGTTTTGGGGTCCAGGGTGGGTCCTATGGCTACACCTTC
- | TRBD1 | TRBJ2-1 | TRBV5-1 | CASSLGQGGYNEQFF | TGCGCCAGCAGCTTGGGACAGGGGGGATACAATGAGCAGTTCTTC
- | TRBD1 | TRBJ1-6 | TRBV30 | CATTEPRTGINNSPLHF | TGTGCCACAACCGAACCTCGGACAGGGATTAATAATTCACCCCTCCACTTT
many | TRBD1 | TRBJ1-5 | TRBV19 | CASRRTGGWQPQHF | TGTGCCAGTAGGCGGACAGGGGGCTGGCAGCCCCAGCATTTT
- | - | TRBJ1-1 | TRBV20-1 | CSVSRETEAFF | TGCAGTGTAAGCCGGGAAACTGAAGCTTTCTTT
few | TRBD1 | TRBJ1-5 | TRBV19 | CASIGRAGGDVGNQPQHF | TGTGCCAGTATTGGGCGCGCAGGGGGTGATGTTGGCAATCAGCCCCAGCATTTT
- | - | TRBJ1-5 | TRBV7-8 | CASSFTDTSNQPQHF | TGTGCCAGCAGCTTCACCGACACGAGCAATCAGCCCCAGCATTTT